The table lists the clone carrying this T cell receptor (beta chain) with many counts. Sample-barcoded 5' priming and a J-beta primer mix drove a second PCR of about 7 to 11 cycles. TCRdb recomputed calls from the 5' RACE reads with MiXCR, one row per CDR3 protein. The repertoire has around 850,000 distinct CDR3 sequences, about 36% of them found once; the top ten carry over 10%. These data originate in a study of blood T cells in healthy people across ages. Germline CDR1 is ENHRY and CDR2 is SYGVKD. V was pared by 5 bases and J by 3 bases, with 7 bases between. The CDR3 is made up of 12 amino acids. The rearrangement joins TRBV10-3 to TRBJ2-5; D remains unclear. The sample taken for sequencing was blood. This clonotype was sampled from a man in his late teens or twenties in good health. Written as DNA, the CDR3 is TGTGCCATCAGTAGTCAGAAAGAGACCCAGTACTTC. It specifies CAISSQKETQYF.